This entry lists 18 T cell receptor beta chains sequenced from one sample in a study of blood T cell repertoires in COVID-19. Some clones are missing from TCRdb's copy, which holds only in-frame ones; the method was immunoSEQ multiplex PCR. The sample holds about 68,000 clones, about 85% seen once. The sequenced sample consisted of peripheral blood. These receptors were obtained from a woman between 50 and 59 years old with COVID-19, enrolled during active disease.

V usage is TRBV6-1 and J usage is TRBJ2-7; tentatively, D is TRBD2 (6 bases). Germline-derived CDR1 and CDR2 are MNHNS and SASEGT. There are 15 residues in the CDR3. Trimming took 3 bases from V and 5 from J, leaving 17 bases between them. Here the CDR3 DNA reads TGTGCCAGCAGTGATGGGATGGGGGACTTCAACGAGCAGTACTTC. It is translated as CASSDGMGDFNEQYF.

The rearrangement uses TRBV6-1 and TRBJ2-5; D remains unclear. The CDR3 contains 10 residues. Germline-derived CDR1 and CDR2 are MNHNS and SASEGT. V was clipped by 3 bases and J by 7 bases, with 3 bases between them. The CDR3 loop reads CASSDVTQYF. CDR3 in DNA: TGTGCCAGCAGTGACGTGACCCAGTACTTC.

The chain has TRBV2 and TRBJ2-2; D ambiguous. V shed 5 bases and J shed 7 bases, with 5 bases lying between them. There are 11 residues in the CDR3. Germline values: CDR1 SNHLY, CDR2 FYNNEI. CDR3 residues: CASSIHGELFF. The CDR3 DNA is TGTGCCAGCAGTATTCACGGGGAGCTGTTTTTT.

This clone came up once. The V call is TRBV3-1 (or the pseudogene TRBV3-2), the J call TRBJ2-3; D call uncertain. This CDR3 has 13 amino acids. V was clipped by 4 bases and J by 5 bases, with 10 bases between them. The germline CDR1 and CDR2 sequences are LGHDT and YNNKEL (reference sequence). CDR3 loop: CASSLSPRDTQYF. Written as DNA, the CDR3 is TGTGCCAGCAGCCTTTCCCCGAGAGATACGCAGTATTTT.

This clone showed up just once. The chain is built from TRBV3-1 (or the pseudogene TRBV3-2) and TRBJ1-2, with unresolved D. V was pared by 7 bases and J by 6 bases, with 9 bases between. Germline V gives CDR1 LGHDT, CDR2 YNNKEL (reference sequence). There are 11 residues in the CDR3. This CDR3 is CASTNGHGYTF. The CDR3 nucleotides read TGTGCCAGCACCAATGGCCATGGCTACACCTTC.

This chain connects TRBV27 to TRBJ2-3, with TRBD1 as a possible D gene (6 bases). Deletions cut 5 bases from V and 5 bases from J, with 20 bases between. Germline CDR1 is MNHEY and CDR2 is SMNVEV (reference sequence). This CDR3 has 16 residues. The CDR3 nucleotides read TGTGCCAGCAGTAATATACGCATACCAGGGGTAGATACGCAGTATTTT. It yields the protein CASSNIRIPGVDTQYF.

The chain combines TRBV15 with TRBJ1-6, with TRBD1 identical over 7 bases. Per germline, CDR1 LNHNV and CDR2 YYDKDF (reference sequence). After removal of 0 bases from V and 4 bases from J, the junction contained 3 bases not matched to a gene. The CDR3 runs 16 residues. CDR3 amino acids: CATSRDSGGYNSPLHF. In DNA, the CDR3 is TGTGCCACCAGCAGAGATTCAGGGGGGTATAATTCACCCCTCCACTTT. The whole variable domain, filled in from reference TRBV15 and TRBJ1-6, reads DAMVIQNPRYQVTQFGKPVTLSCSQTLNHNVMYWYQQKSSQAPKLLFHYYDKDFNNEADTPDNFQSRRPNTSFCFLDIRSPGLGDTAMYLCATSRDSGGYNSPLHFGNGTRLTVT.

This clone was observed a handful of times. CDR3 loop: CASSVAGTSGYEQYF. The CDR3 DNA sequence: TGTGCCAGCAGCGTCGCCGGGACTAGCGGCTACGAGCAGTACTTC. The chain recombines TRBV9 with TRBJ2-7, with 11 bases identical to TRBD2. The CDR3 runs to 15 residues. CDR1 is SGDLS, CDR2 YYNGEE, per germline. V lost 2 bases and J lost 3; bases outside the gene matches: 4.

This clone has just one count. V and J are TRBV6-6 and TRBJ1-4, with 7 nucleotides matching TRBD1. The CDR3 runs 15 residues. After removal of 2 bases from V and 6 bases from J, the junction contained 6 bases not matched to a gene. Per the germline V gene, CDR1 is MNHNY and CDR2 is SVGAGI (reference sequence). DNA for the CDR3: TGTGCCAGCAGTTACCCGGGACAGACCGATGAAAAACTGTTTTTT. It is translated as CASSYPGQTDEKLFF.

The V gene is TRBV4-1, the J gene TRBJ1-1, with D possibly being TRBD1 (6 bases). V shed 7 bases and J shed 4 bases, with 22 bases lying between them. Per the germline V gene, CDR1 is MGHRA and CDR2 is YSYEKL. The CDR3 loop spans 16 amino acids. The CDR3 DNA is TGCGCCAGCAAATCCCAAACGCAGGGGCAAGGCACTGAAGCTTTCTTT. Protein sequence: CASKSQTQGQGTEAFF.

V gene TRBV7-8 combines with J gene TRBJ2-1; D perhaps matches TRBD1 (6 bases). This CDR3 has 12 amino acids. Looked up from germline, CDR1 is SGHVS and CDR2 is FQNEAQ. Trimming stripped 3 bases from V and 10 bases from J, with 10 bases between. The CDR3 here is CASSLTGGEQFF. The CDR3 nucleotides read TGTGCCAGCAGCTTGACAGGAGGAGAGCAGTTCTTC.

The CDR3 sequence: CSARANTEAFF. The CDR3 coding sequence is TGCAGTGCTAGGGCAAACACTGAAGCTTTCTTT. This sequence joins TRBV20-1 and TRBJ1-1; no definite D call. Trimming took off 3 bases at V and 2 bases at J, with 4 bases between the two ends. CDR1 DFQATT and CDR2 SNEGSKA come from the germline V gene (reference sequence). This CDR3 has 11 amino acids.

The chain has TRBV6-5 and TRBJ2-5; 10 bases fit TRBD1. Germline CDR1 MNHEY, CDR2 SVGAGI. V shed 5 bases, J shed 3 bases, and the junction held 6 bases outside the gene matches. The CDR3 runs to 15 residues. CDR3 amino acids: CASSPLTGGEETQYF. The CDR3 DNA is TGTGCCAGCAGTCCTTTGACAGGGGGCGAAGAGACCCAGTACTTC.

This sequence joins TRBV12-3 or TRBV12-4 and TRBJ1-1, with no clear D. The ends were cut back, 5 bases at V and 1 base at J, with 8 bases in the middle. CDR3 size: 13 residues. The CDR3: CASSKEQNTEAFF. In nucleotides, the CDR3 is TGTGCCAGCAGTAAGGAGCAGAACACTGAAGCTTTCTTT.

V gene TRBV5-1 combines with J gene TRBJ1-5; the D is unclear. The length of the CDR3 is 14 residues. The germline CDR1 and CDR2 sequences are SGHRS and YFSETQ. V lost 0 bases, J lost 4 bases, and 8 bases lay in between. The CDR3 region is CASSLGQRNQPQHF. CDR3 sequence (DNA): TGCGCCAGCAGCTTGGGGCAAAGAAATCAGCCCCAGCATTTT.

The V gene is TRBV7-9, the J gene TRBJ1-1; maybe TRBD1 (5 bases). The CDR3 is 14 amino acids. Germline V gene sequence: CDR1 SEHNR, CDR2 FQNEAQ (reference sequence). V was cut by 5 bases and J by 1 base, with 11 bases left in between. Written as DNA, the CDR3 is TGTGCCAGCAGCCCGCTCGGGGGGAACACTGAAGCTTTCTTT. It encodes CASSPLGGNTEAFF. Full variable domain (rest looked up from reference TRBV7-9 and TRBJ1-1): DTGVSQNPRHKITKRGQNVTFRCDPISEHNRLYWYRQTLGQGPEFLTYFQNEAQLEKSRLLSDRFSAERPKGSFSTLEIQRTEQGDSAMYLCASSPLGGNTEAFFGQGTRLTVV.

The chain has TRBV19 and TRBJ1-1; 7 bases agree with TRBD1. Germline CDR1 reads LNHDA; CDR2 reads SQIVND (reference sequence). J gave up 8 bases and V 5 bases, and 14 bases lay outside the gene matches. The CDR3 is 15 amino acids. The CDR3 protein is CASSPGGTFFYEAFF. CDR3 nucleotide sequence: TGTGCCAGTAGTCCAGGGGGGACATTTTTTTACGAAGCTTTCTTT.

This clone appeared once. Written as DNA, the CDR3 is TGCGCCAGCAGCCAACCGGGCCTCAGGGGGGCTGAAGCTTTCTTT. It translates to CASSQPGLRGAEAFF. This rearrangement joins TRBV4-1 to TRBJ1-1, with 7 positions matching TRBD1. The CDR3 spans 15 residues. The ends lost 2 bases at V and 6 bases at J; junction bases unmatched: 9. Germline assignment: CDR1 MGHRA and CDR2 YSYEKL.